This entry features one T cell receptor beta chain sequence. This clone was seen a single time. Its recognized antigen is unknown. Per-base quality was not reported, and no clone a single base away is much larger than it. The CDR3 regions of human TCRbeta chains were subjected to immunosequencing. On the study's bioinformatics: Repertoire TCRs were matched against a reference library of SARS-CoV-2-specific TCRs generated with the MIRA antigen-specificity platform. Breadth was defined as the fraction of unique TCRs that were SARS-CoV-2-associated. Depth was defined as the fraction of total T cells that were SARS-CoV-2-associated. Using the MIRA data, each spike-specific TCR was assigned both to the spike region to which the TCR was reactive and to a CD4 or CD8 class. Log10-transformed breadth and depth values were compared by one-way ANOVA with Sidak's multiple comparisons tests. The table was pulled from immuneACCESS by TCRdb, which kept in-frame rearrangements only. Such tables lose some clones; where checked, under half of the loss comes from unresolved V genes, and the rest has no known cause. The DNA was the basis for D and trimming; V, J and clone size are from that table. The sample table records over 150,000 clones; about 91% of these occur just once. The biggest ten clones account for 11% of the sample.

Unmatched junction bases come to 6, with V trimmed by 5 bases and J by 4 bases. According to the germline V gene, CDR1 reads MNHEY and CDR2 reads SVGAGI. There are 14 amino acids in the CDR3, from cysteine to phenylalanine inclusive. The kept DNA is CDR3 alone, 42 bases in frame from the first base. This entry is derived from a study of T cell responses to AZD1222 COVID-19 vaccine (dated by TCRdb to the early 2020s). Study-level background: TCR sequencing covered roughly 230 trial participants: 207 given two doses of AZD1222 and about 26 given two doses of MenACWY control vaccine. Trial participants were enrolled into age subgroups of 18-55, 56-69 and 70-plus years, which contained about 150, 27 and 61 TCR-sequenced participants, respectively.

Paper-wide results and their limitations: Participants were mostly white British and included more females than males, and it was suggested by the authors that clonal diversity may have been underestimated. Only a handful of AZD1222 recipients were SARS-CoV-2 seropositive at baseline, limiting conclusions about previously exposed vaccinees. The 56-69-year group was small, and its depth increase did not reach significance, likely because of low power. A significant rise in spike-specific TCR breadth and depth was observed after two AZD1222 doses relative to day 0 and relative to MenACWY recipients. CD4 TCRs associated with the vaccine covered the entire spike protein, and the dominant responses were in regions 160-218 and 743-854. No day 14 peak-response samples were available, so repertoires were characterized only after the peak T cell response. Epitopes outside the regions mutated in the B.1.351 and B.1.1.7 variants were reportedly recognized by nearly half of the unique spike-specific TCRs.

The time point tag for this specimen amounts to: about 28 days (+/-7) after the second vaccine dose. Because spike-specific TCR depth and breadth did not differ between the two schedules, AZD1222 recipients who got a second dose at roughly 4 weeks were pooled with those who got a second dose at roughly 12 weeks. Vaccinee samples came from UK trials COV001 and COV002, including a single-blind randomized controlled phase 2/3 trial of AZD1222 (ChAdOx1 nCoV-19) in healthy adults. For TCRbeta chain sequencing, PBMC samples from trial participants were taken at day 0 and at day 28 after the second dose.

The specimen comprised peripheral blood, sampled 28 days after the second AZD1222 dose. The sequence links TRBV6-5 to TRBJ1-2; 8 middle bases align to TRBD1. The sequence came from an adult who received the AZD1222 COVID-19 vaccine. The DNA is TGTGCCAGCAGTCGTGGACAGGGAGGCTATGGCTACACCTTC. Translated, this is CASSRGQGGYGYTF.